Listed below are T cell receptor beta chains from one sample, sequenced in a study of Graves' ophthalmopathy and Graves' hyperthyroidism. Using its own MiXCR run on the multiplex PCR reads, TCRdb lists one record per CDR3 protein. In the table there are hundreds of thousands of distinct CDR3 sequences, around 40% of which are singletons. The sample was peripheral blood. The receptors were sampled from an adult man with Graves' ophthalmopathy. Each CDR3 is given with its conserved first and last residue. The D gene is left open where the match is weak. Clone sizes are given selectively: once, few, many, or a class where the clone is expanded.

>many|-|TRBJ1-1|TRBV2
CASSAFLTEAFF
TGTGCCAGCAGTGCCTTTCTCACTGAAGCTTTCTTT
>-|TRBD1|TRBJ2-6|TRBV19
CTGTGGAGANVLTF
TGTACCGGGACAGGGGGCGCTGGGGCCAACGTCCTGACTTTC
>many|-|TRBJ1-6|TRBV9
CASSTSPGHNSPLHF
TGTGCCAGCAGCACGTCACCAGGCCACAATTCACCCCTCCACTTT
>-|-|TRBJ2-2|TRBV10-3
CASRGTGNTGELLF
TGTGCCAGCAGAGGTACAGGGAACACCGGGGAGCTGCTTTTT
>many|-|TRBJ2-7|TRBV25-1
CASSDRYEQYF
TGTGCCAGCAGTGACAGATACGAGCAGTACTTC
>many|TRBD2|TRBJ2-7|TRBV10-3
CAISELAEPLNEQYF
TGTGCCATCAGTGAACTAGCGGAACCGTTGAACGAGCAGTACTTC
>-|TRBD1|TRBJ1-5|TRBV7-9
CASSLDIGQGDCNQPQHF
TGTGCCAGCAGCTTAGATATAGGACAGGGGGATTGCAATCAGCCCCAGCATTTT
>-|TRBD1|TRBJ2-7|TRBV10-3
CASSVQAGGETSSYEQYF
TGTGCCAGCAGTGTCCAGGCAGGGGGCGAAACGAGCTCCTACGAGCAGTACTTC
>few|-|TRBJ1-6|TRBV19
CASSRALMGNSPLHF
TGTGCCAGTAGTCGGGCATTAATGGGGAATTCACCCCTCCACTTT
>few|-|TRBJ1-6|TRBV5-1
CASREGYNSPLHF
TGCGCCAGCAGGGAAGGCTATAATTCACCCCTCCACTTT
>-|TRBD2|TRBJ2-7|TRBV10-3
CAISESASGRWPQSYEQYF
TGTGCCATCAGTGAGTCGGCTAGCGGGAGGTGGCCACAATCCTACGAGCAGTACTTC
>-|TRBD1|TRBJ2-5|TRBV11-2
CASSPGTEKYQETQYF
TGTGCCAGCAGCCCCGGGACAGAGAAGTACCAAGAGACCCAGTACTTC
>few|-|TRBJ1-5|TRBV15
CATRQRLGGNQPQHF
TGTGCCACCAGGCAGAGATTAGGGGGGAATCAGCCCCAGCATTTT
>once|-|TRBJ1-1|TRBV7-9
CATGDRANTEAFF
TGTGCCACTGGGGATCGTGCAAACACTGAAGCTTTCTTT
>-|-|TRBJ1-4|TRBV5-1
CASSPKGDNEKLFF
TGCGCCAGCAGCCCCAAGGGGGATAATGAAAAACTGTTTTTT
>few|TRBD1|TRBJ2-5|TRBV7-3
CASSLPRDRGPNETQYF
TGTGCCAGCAGCTTACCCCGGGACAGGGGGCCTAATGAGACCCAGTACTTC
>-|TRBD2|TRBJ2-2|TRBV9
CASSVAAGGPGELFF
TGTGCCAGCAGCGTAGCGGCGGGGGGACCCGGGGAGCTGTTTTTT
>many|-|TRBJ1-1|TRBV29-1
CSVEDRRGAFF
TGCAGCGTTGAAGATCGTAGGGGAGCTTTCTTT
>-|TRBD2|TRBJ2-5|TRBV7-9
CASSSTSVQETQYF
TGTGCCAGCAGCTCTACTAGCGTACAAGAGACCCAGTACTTC
>-|-|TRBJ1-5|TRBV7-9
CASSREAGNQPQHF
TGTGCCAGCAGCCGCGAGGCGGGCAATCAGCCCCAGCATTTT
>few|-|TRBJ1-6|TRBV6-6
CATRGGNSPLHF
TGTGCCACCAGGGGAGGTAATTCACCCCTCCACTTT
>-|TRBD1|TRBJ2-7|TRBV10-3
CASSFPGQAYEQYF
TGTGCCAGCAGTTTTCCGGGACAGGCTTACGAGCAGTACTTC
>-|TRBD1|TRBJ1-3|TRBV9
CASSVGTGRDTIYF
TGTGCCAGCAGCGTAGGGACAGGGAGGGACACCATATATTTT
>-|-|TRBJ1-2|TRBV29-1
CSVASGMGGYTF
TGCAGCGTTGCATCAGGGATGGGAGGCTACACCTTC
>many|-|TRBJ2-5|TRBV19
CASRGHRAETQYF
TGTGCCAGTAGAGGGCACAGGGCGGAGACCCAGTACTTC
>few|TRBD2|TRBJ2-7|TRBV6-5
CASSLQREGFNF
TGTGCCAGCAGTTTACAACGGGAGGGCTTCAACTTC
>many|-|TRBJ2-7|TRBV20-1
CSAQDREQYF
TGCAGTGCCCAGGACAGAGAGCAGTACTTC
>many|-|TRBJ1-1|TRBV29-1
CSVRYRTNTEAFF
TGCAGCGTTCGATACAGGACGAACACTGAAGCTTTCTTT
>many|TRBD1|TRBJ1-1|TRBV12-3/TRBV12-4
CASSLGQGEAFF
TGTGCCAGCAGTCTTGGACAGGGTGAAGCTTTCTTT
>-|-|TRBJ1-2|TRBV7-2
CAWSLTPGGDYGYTF
TGTGCCTGGAGTTTAACCCCGGGGGGAGACTATGGCTACACCTTC
>-|-|TRBJ1-1|TRBV5-4
CAGGTGLEAEAFF
TGCGCCGGGGGGACCGGGCTTGAGGCTGAAGCTTTCTTT
>few|-|TRBJ1-5|TRBV10-3
CASSYRRNQPQHF
TGTGCCAGCAGTTACAGGAGAAATCAGCCCCAGCATTTT
>few|-|TRBJ2-7|TRBV13
CASSILYSYEQYF
TGTGCCAGCAGCATTCTCTACTCCTACGAGCAGTACTTC
>many|-|TRBJ1-5|TRBV7-2
CASSRPEGSNQPQHF
TGTGCCAGCAGCCGTCCAGAGGGAAGCAATCAGCCCCAGCATTTT
>few|-|TRBJ1-2|TRBV5-1
CASSFGPGIRGYTF
TGCGCCAGCAGCTTCGGACCCGGGATTCGTGGCTACACCTTC
>-|-|TRBJ2-5|TRBV15
CATSGDRDRPQYF
TGTGCCACCAGCGGGGATAGGGATCGGCCCCAGTACTTC
>-|-|TRBJ2-7|TRBV7-9
CASSSASPGHGYEQYF
TGTGCCAGCAGCTCCGCAAGTCCGGGACACGGCTACGAGCAGTACTTC
>-|-|TRBJ2-7|TRBV4-1
CALTQGGYEQYF
TGCGCCCTGACCCAGGGGGGCTACGAGCAGTACTTC
>few|TRBD1|TRBJ1-4|TRBV12-3/TRBV12-4
CASTVTGVNEKLFF
TGTGCCAGCACCGTGACAGGGGTTAATGAAAAACTGTTTTTT
>-|-|TRBJ1-1|TRBV10-3
CASSYRPPNTEAFF
TGTGCCAGCAGTTACAGACCACCGAACACTGAAGCTTTCTTT
>-|TRBD1|TRBJ2-1|TRBV10-2
CASSVWGQFAINEQFF
TGCGCCAGCAGTGTATGGGGACAGTTTGCGATCAATGAGCAGTTCTTC
>many|-|TRBJ1-5|TRBV11-2
CASSVWGDNQPQHF
TGTGCCAGCAGCGTATGGGGGGACAATCAGCCCCAGCATTTT
>-|-|TRBJ2-7|TRBV2
CASSERQVYGYTFGQYF
-
>many|TRBD1|TRBJ1-6|TRBV25-1
CASSTGEDSPLHF
TGTGCCAGCAGTACAGGGGAGGATTCACCCCTCCACTTT
>-|-|TRBJ2-7|TRBV20-1
CSAVLSWGGGYEQYF
TGCAGTGCCGTACTAAGTTGGGGGGGCGGATACGAGCAGTACTTC
>-|TRBD2|TRBJ2-6|TRBV7-6
CASSRGASGGLESGANVLTF
TGTGCCAGCAGCAGAGGGGCTAGCGGGGGGTTGGAGTCTGGGGCCAACGTCCTGACTTTC
>-|TRBD1|TRBJ1-6|TRBV3-1
CASSRKTGGGSPLHF
TGTGCCAGCAGCCGTAAGACAGGGGGCGGGTCACCCCTCCACTTT
>-|-|TRBJ1-4|TRBV2
CASSRSGFEKLFF
TGTGCCAGCAGTCGGAGTGGGTTTGAAAAACTGTTTTTT
>-|-|TRBJ2-5|TRBV4-2
CASSQTTVNQETQYF
TGTGCCAGCAGCCAAACAACAGTAAACCAAGAGACCCAGTACTTC